This T cell receptor beta chain was identified during a study of shared clonotypes between healthy human individuals. Study-level background: Per donor, CD8 memory used one plate, CD8 naive used two, CD4 memory used three and CD4 naive used three. Broader study findings: A generally larger estimated richness was seen in naive subsets than in memory subsets. Lower generation probabilities were found for non-shared clonotypes than for those shared by all four donors.

Libraries were prepared by immunoSEQ multiplex PCR; TCRdb keeps only in-frame clonotypes and omits some of them. The sample yields roughly 200,000 clones, approximately 61% seen once. Regarding this clone: Antigen: not known.

Germline V gives CDR1 SGHVS, CDR2 FNYEAQ. V was shortened by 5 bases and J by 0 bases, with 11 bases between the two germline ends. CDR3 size: 16 residues. Sequencing was carried out using memory CD4+ T cells sorted from blood. Subset defined: CD45RA-negative fraction. This clonotype originated in a man aged 25-45 years in good health. The rearrangement joins TRBV7-6 to TRBJ2-6; D not certain. The CDR3 reads CASSETRHSGANVLTF. Here the CDR3 DNA reads TGTGCCAGCAGCGAAACCCGCCACTCTGGGGCCAACGTCCTGACTTTC. The full variable domain, its missing parts supplied by reference TRBV7-6 and TRBJ2-6, is GAGVSQSPRYKVTKRGQDVALRCDPISGHVSLYWYRQALGQGPEFLTYFNYEAQQDKSGLPNDRFSAERPEGSISTLTIQRTEQRDSAMYRCASSETRHSGANVLTFGAGSRLTVL.